The clone carrying this TCR beta chain appeared a few times. Its antigen is not identified. Sample time point: blood 4 weeks post-SBRT, at nephrectomy. Described treatment: 15 Gy SBRT to primary tumor, nephrectomy 4 weeks later. Nephrectomy followed 15 Gy stereotactic body radiation by 4 weeks. Serial blood draws occurred at baseline and 2 and 4 weeks post-SBRT. The tumor was a clear cell renal cell carcinoma. This specimen belongs to a study of radiation and T cells in renal cell carcinoma. Here immunoSEQ multiplex PCR was the method, and the copy in TCRdb shows in-frame clones only, minus some. This sample has about 100,000 clones, with more than 65% found just once. Study conclusions and caveats: In blood, top tumor clones expanded by 2 weeks, shrinking by 4.

With V trimmed by 3 bases and J by 5 bases, 6 bases remained unmatched. Germline V gives CDR1 MNHEY, CDR2 SMNVEV (reference sequence). The CDR3 length is 14 residues. The sequence derives from a man between 60 and 75 years old with renal cell carcinoma. This chain links TRBV27 with TRBJ1-1; 7 bases match TRBD1. The specimen was blood, collected from a patient whose treatment included radiotherapy and nephrectomy. The CDR3, as DNA: TGTGCCAGCAGTTTTCAGACAGGGCGGACTGAAGCTTTCTTT. This encodes CASSFQTGRTEAFF.